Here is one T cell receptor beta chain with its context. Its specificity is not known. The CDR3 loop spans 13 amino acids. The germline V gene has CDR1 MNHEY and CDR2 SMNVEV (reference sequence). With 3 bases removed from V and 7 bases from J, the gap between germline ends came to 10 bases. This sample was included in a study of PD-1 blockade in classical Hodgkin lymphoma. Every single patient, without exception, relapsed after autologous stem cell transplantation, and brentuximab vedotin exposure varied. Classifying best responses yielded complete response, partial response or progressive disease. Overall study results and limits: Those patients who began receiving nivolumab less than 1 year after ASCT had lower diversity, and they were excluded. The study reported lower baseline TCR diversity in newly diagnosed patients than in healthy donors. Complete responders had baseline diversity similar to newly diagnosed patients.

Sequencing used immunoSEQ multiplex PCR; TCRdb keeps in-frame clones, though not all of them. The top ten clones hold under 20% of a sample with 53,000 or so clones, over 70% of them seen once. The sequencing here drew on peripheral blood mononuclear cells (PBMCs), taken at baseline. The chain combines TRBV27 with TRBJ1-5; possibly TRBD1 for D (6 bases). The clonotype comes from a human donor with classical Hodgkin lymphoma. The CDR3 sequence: CASSFQGIQPQHF. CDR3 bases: TGTGCCAGCAGTTTCCAGGGGATCCAGCCCCAGCATTTT.